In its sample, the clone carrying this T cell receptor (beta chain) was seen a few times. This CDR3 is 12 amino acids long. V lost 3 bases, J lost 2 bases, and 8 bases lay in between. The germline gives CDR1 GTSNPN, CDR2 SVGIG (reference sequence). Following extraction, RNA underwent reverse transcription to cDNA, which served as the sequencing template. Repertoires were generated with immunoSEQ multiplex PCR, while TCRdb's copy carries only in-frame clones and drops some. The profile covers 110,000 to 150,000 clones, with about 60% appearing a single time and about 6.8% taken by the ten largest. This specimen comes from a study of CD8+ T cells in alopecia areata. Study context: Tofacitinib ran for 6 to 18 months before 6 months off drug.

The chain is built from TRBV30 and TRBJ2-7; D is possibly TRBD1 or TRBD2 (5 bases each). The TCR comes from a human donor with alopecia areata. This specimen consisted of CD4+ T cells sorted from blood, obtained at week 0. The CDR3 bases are TGTGCCTGGAGGGGGGTGACCTACGAGCAGTACTTC. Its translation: CAWRGVTYEQYF.